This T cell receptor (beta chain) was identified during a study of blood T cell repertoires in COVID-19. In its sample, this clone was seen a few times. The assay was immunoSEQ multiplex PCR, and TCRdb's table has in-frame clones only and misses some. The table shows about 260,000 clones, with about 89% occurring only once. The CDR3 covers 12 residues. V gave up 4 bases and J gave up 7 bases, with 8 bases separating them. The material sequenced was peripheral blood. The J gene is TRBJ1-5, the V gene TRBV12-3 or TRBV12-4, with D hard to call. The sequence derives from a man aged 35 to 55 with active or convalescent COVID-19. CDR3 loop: CASSYGEQPQHF. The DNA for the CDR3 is TGTGCCAGCAGTTACGGGGAACAGCCCCAGCATTTT.